The entry below describes one TCR beta chain. Profiled with immunoSEQ multiplex PCR; TCRdb holds only in-frame clones, not every one. The sample records nearly 110,000 clones, about 89% being singletons. This CDR3 has 16 amino acids. In germline, CDR1 is SGDLS, CDR2 YYNGEE. V dropped 0 bases and J dropped 2 bases, with 13 bases sitting between them. The data were obtained in a study of T cell changes during pregnancy in multiple sclerosis. This chain joins TRBV9 and TRBJ2-3, with D maybe TRBD1 (6 bases). The clonotype originates from a female donor with multiple sclerosis, enrolled in a pregnancy study. This specimen consisted of peripheral blood, obtained before pregnancy. The CDR3 spells CASSVGQVAITDTQYF. Here the CDR3 DNA reads TGTGCCAGCAGCGTAGGACAGGTCGCGATCACAGATACGCAGTATTTT.